The 18 T cell receptor beta chains in this list originate from one sample, sequenced in a study of blood T cell repertoires in COVID-19. This table comes from immunoSEQ multiplex PCR, and its TCRdb copy is limited to in-frame clones, with some not included. The top ten clones hold 15% to 17% of a sample with 250,000 to 300,000 clones, 65% to 90% of them seen once. The material sequenced was PBMCs or T cells enriched from blood (not recorded which). These receptors were obtained from a man aged 18 to 29 who had recovered from COVID-19.

This CDR3 is CASSGPTGLAGVNEQFF. The CDR3 DNA is TGTGCCAGCAGTGGTCCTACGGGACTAGCGGGAGTCAATGAGCAGTTCTTC. The chain joins TRBV2 to TRBJ2-1; 14 bases are shared with TRBD2. CDR3 length: 17 amino acids. Germline V gene lookup returns CDR1 SNHLY and CDR2 FYNNEI. Unmatched junction bases numbered 8, after V lost 4 bases and J lost 6 bases.

This clone showed up just once. The rearrangement joins TRBV2 to TRBJ2-7; a possible D gene is TRBD1 (6 bases). Germline values: CDR1 SNHLY, CDR2 FYNNEI. Trimming took 8 bases from V and 3 from J, leaving 11 bases between them. This CDR3 is 12 amino acids long. The CDR3 spells CASRDTFYEQYF. DNA of the CDR3: TGTGCCAGCCGGGACACGTTCTACGAGCAGTACTTC.

This clone was observed a single time. The chain carries TRBV6-4 and TRBJ1-4; 9 bases are shared with TRBD1. The CDR3 contains 16 residues. In germline, CDR1 is MRHNA, CDR2 SNTAGT. V was pared by 0 bases and J by 6 bases, with 5 bases of the junction left unmatched. Written as DNA, the CDR3 is TGTGCCAGCAGTGACTCTAGGACAGGGGAGGATGAAAAACTGTTTTTT. Translated: CASSDSRTGEDEKLFF.

The chain recombines TRBV4-2 with TRBJ1-3, with 9 bases fitting TRBD1. V was pared by 0 bases and J by 1 base, with 1 base of the junction left unmatched. The length of the CDR3 is 16 residues. Per germline, CDR1 LGHNA and CDR2 YNFKEQ. In nucleotides, the CDR3 is TGTGCCAGCAGCCAAGAGGGGACAGGGTCTGGAAACACCATATATTTT. Amino acids: CASSQEGTGSGNTIYF.

The rearrangement joins TRBV3-1 (or the pseudogene TRBV3-2) to TRBJ1-1; D unresolved. The V end lost 0 bases, the J end lost 10 bases, and 15 bases lay between the germline ends. The CDR3 spans 14 residues. Germline lookup yields CDR1 LGHDT and CDR2 YNNKEL (reference sequence). CDR3 coding DNA: TGTGCCAGCAGCCAAGATAATGGCGGGGAGCGAGCTTTCTTT. Amino acid sequence: CASSQDNGGERAFF.

The chain couples TRBV30 to TRBJ2-1; D not certain. The V gene's germline CDR1 is GTSNPN and CDR2 SVGIG (reference sequence). This CDR3 comprises 14 residues. Between the trimmed V and J ends, which lost 4 bases and 0 bases, there was a span of 10 bases. DNA of the CDR3: TGTGCCTGGACGCGGTCTAGCTCCTACAATGAGCAGTTCTTC. Translated, it gives CAWTRSSSYNEQFF. Based on the CDR3 plus reference TRBV30 and TRBJ2-1, the full variable domain is SQTIHQWPATLVQPVGSPLSLECTVEGTSNPNLYWYRQAAGRGLQLLFYSVGIGQISSEVPQNLSASRPQDRQFILSSKKLLLSDSGFYLCAWTRSSSYNEQFFGPGTRLTVL.

The chain combines TRBV7-2 with TRBJ1-4, with a weak D call TRBD1 (6 bases). The CDR3 is 14 amino acids. Trimming pared 6 bases from V and 4 bases from J, leaving 12 bases between. CDR1 and CDR2 (germline): SGHTA, FQGNSA. DNA for the CDR3: TGTGCCAGCAGGCAAACAGGGCTTAATGAAAAACTGTTTTTT. This gives the protein CASRQTGLNEKLFF.

The chain links TRBV11-1 to TRBJ2-1; 12 nucleotides agree with TRBD2. The V segment lost 6 bases and the J segment 0 bases; nucleotides outside the gene matches: 3. The V gene's germline CDR1 is SGHAT and CDR2 FQDESV (reference sequence). The CDR3 is made up of 16 amino acids. The DNA of the CDR3 is TGTGCCAGCAGTCGACTAGCGGGAGACTCCTACAATGAGCAGTTCTTC. Translating it yields CASSRLAGDSYNEQFF.

The chain joins TRBV19 to TRBJ1-1; 7 bases fit TRBD1. V shed 3 bases, J shed 7 bases, and the junction held 8 bases outside the gene matches. The CDR3 loop spans 14 amino acids. Germline V gene data show CDR1 as LNHDA and CDR2 as SQIVND (reference sequence). CDR3 region: CASSIRDRDSEAFF. CDR3 in DNA: TGTGCCAGTAGTATCCGGGACAGAGACAGTGAAGCTTTCTTT.

J is TRBJ1-1 and V is TRBV30, with 8 bases matching TRBD1. The CDR3 is 15 residues long. Per the germline V gene, CDR1 is GTSNPN and CDR2 is SVGIG (reference sequence). V gave up 0 bases and J gave up 2 bases; unmatched junction bases: 5. The CDR3 is CAWSVPGGENTEAFF. Written as DNA, the CDR3 is TGTGCCTGGAGTGTACCAGGGGGCGAAAACACTGAAGCTTTCTTT.

This clone occurred a few times. J is TRBJ2-1 and V is TRBV6-4; D remains unclear. The CDR3 runs to 13 residues. Germline CDR1 MRHNA, CDR2 SNTAGT. V lost 3 bases and J 7 bases, leaving 10 bases between the germline ends. DNA for the CDR3: TGTGCCAGCAGTGAGGCGCCTAGAAATGAGCAGTTCTTC. Its protein product is CASSEAPRNEQFF.

V and J are TRBV7-9 and TRBJ1-3; the D is unclear. Germline CDR1 reads SEHNR; CDR2 reads FQNEAQ (reference sequence). The V and J ends lost 5 bases and 1 base respectively, with 9 bases between them. The CDR3 extends over 14 amino acids. CDR3: CASSQGSSGNTIYF. As DNA, the CDR3 is TGTGCCAGCAGCCAAGGGAGTTCTGGAAACACCATATATTTT.

V and J are TRBV9 and TRBJ2-3, with D maybe TRBD2 (5 bases). The CDR3 totals 14 residues. Deletions cut 3 bases from V and 2 bases from J, with 10 bases between. From germline, CDR1 is SGDLS and CDR2 YYNGEE. Written as DNA, the CDR3 is TGTGCCAGCAGCGGAGGACTTGCCACAGATACGCAGTATTTT. The encoded protein is CASSGGLATDTQYF.

The CDR3 sequence is CASSGTRNTEAFF. CDR3 in DNA: TGTGCCAGCAGCGGGACACGGAACACTGAAGCTTTCTTT. This sequence joins TRBV2 and TRBJ1-1; TRBD1 is a possible D gene (6 bases). V lost 6 bases to trimming and J lost 1 base, with 9 bases between them. Germline CDR1 SNHLY, CDR2 FYNNEI. This CDR3 has 13 residues.

This clone has a handful of counts. V is TRBV7-9 and J is TRBJ1-1, with 8 bases matching TRBD1. The CDR3 consists of 14 residues. Germline CDR1 and CDR2: SEHNR and FQNEAQ (reference sequence). Trimming at V came to 6 bases and at J to 6 bases, leaving 9 bases not matched to a gene. The CDR3 DNA follows: TGTGCCAGCAGGCACAGAGACAGGGGCGCTGAAGCTTTCTTT. The encoded protein is CASRHRDRGAEAFF.

The chain employs TRBV5-1 and TRBJ1-1; possible D gene TRBD1, 6 bases. Germline assignment: CDR1 SGHRS and CDR2 YFSETQ. CDR3 length: 13 residues. V lost 4 bases, J lost 4 bases, and 11 bases lay in between. CDR3 amino acids: CASSPLQGTEAFF. In DNA form, the CDR3 reads TGCGCCAGCAGCCCCCTACAGGGCACTGAAGCTTTCTTT.

J is TRBJ2-7 and V is TRBV5-1, with 10 bases fitting TRBD1. The germline V gene has CDR1 SGHRS and CDR2 YFSETQ. CDR3 size: 17 residues. The junction had 11 bases not matched to a gene; V was cut back by 4 bases and J by 1 base. The CDR3 coding sequence is TGCGCCAGCAGCAAGAGATTGGGACAGGGGCTTTCCTACGAGCAGTACTTC. The encoded protein is CASSKRLGQGLSYEQYF.

This clone was recorded only once. The chain links TRBV4-2 to TRBJ2-3; D might be TRBD1 (6 bases). Germline V gene lookup returns CDR1 LGHNA and CDR2 YNFKEQ. The CDR3 spans 16 residues. Trimming removed 0 bases at V and 2 bases at J, with 12 bases between. The CDR3 loop is CASSQDQGRITDTQYF. In DNA, the CDR3 is TGTGCCAGCAGCCAAGACCAGGGGCGCATCACAGATACGCAGTATTTT.